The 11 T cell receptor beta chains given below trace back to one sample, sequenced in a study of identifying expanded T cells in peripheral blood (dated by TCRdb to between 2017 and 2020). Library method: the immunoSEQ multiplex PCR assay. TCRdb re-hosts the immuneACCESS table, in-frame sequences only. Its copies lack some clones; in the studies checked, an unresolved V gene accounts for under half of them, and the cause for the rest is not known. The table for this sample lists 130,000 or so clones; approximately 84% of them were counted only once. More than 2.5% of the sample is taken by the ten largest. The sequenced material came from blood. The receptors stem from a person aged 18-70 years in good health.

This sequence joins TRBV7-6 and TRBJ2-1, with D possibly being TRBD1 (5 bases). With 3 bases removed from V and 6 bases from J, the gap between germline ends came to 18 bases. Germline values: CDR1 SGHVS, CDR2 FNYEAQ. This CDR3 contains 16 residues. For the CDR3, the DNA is TGTGCCAGCAGCTTCGGTGACAGTTCAAGTTTCAATGAGCAGTTCTTC. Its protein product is CASSFGDSSSFNEQFF.

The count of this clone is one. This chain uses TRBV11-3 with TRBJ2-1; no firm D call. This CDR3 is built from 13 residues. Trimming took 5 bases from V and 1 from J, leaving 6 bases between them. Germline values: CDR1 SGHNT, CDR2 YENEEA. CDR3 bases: TGTGCCAGCAGCCACGGTTCCTACAATGAGCAGTTCTTC. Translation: CASSHGSYNEQFF.

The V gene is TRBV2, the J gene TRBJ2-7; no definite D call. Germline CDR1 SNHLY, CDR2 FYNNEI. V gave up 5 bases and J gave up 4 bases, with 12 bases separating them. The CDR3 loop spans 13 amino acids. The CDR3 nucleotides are TGTGCCAGCAGTTGGAACAGTCCATACGAGCAGTACTTC. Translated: CASSWNSPYEQYF.

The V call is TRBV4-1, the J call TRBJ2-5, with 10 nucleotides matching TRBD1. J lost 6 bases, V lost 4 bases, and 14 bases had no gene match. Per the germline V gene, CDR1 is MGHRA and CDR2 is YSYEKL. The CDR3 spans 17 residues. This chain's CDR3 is CASSRGPKGDRGKTQYF. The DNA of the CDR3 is TGCGCCAGCAGCCGGGGACCCAAAGGGGACAGGGGAAAGACCCAGTACTTC.

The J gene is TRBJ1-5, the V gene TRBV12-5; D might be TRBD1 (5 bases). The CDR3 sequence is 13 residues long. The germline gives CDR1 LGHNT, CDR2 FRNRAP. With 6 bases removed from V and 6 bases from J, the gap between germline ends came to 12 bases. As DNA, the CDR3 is TGTGCTAGTGGCCTTGGGGGGTTTCAGCCCCAGCATTTT. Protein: CASGLGGFQPQHF.

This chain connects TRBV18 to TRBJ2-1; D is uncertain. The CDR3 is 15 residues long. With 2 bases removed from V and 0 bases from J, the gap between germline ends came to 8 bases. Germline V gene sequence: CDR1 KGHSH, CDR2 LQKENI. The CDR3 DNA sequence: TGTGCCAGCTCACCAGCCAGCAGCTCCTACAATGAGCAGTTCTTC. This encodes CASSPASSSYNEQFF.

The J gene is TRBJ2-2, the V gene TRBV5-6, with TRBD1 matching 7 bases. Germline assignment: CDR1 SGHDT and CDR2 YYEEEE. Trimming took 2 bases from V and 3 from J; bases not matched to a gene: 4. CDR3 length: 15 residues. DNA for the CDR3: TGTGCCAGCAGCTTACAGGGGACCTACACCGGGGAGCTGTTTTTT. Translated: CASSLQGTYTGELFF.

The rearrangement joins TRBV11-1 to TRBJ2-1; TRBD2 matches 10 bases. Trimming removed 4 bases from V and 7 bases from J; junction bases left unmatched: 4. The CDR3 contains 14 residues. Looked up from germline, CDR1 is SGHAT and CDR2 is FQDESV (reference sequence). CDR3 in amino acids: CASSSAGGRNEQFF. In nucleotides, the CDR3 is TGTGCCAGCAGCTCAGCGGGGGGGCGGAATGAGCAGTTCTTC.

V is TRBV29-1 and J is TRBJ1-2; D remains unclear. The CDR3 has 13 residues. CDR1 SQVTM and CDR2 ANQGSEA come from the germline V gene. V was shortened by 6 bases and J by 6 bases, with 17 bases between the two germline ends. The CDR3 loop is CSVAAGNRDGYTF. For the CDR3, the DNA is TGCAGCGTCGCAGCGGGCAACCGGGATGGCTACACCTTC.

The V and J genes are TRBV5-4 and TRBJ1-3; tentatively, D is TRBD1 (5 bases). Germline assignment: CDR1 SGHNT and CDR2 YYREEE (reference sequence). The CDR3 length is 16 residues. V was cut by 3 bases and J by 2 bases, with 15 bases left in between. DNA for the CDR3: TGTGCCAGCAGCTCCGCAGGGAACTCTGCTGGAAACACCATATATTTT. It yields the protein CASSSAGNSAGNTIYF.

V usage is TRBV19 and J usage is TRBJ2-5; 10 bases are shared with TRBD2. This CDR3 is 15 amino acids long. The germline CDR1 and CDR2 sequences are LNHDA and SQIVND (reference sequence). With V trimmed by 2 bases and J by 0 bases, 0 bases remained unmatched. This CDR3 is CASSISGGDQETQYF. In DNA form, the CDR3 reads TGTGCCAGTAGTATAAGCGGGGGGGACCAAGAGACCCAGTACTTC.